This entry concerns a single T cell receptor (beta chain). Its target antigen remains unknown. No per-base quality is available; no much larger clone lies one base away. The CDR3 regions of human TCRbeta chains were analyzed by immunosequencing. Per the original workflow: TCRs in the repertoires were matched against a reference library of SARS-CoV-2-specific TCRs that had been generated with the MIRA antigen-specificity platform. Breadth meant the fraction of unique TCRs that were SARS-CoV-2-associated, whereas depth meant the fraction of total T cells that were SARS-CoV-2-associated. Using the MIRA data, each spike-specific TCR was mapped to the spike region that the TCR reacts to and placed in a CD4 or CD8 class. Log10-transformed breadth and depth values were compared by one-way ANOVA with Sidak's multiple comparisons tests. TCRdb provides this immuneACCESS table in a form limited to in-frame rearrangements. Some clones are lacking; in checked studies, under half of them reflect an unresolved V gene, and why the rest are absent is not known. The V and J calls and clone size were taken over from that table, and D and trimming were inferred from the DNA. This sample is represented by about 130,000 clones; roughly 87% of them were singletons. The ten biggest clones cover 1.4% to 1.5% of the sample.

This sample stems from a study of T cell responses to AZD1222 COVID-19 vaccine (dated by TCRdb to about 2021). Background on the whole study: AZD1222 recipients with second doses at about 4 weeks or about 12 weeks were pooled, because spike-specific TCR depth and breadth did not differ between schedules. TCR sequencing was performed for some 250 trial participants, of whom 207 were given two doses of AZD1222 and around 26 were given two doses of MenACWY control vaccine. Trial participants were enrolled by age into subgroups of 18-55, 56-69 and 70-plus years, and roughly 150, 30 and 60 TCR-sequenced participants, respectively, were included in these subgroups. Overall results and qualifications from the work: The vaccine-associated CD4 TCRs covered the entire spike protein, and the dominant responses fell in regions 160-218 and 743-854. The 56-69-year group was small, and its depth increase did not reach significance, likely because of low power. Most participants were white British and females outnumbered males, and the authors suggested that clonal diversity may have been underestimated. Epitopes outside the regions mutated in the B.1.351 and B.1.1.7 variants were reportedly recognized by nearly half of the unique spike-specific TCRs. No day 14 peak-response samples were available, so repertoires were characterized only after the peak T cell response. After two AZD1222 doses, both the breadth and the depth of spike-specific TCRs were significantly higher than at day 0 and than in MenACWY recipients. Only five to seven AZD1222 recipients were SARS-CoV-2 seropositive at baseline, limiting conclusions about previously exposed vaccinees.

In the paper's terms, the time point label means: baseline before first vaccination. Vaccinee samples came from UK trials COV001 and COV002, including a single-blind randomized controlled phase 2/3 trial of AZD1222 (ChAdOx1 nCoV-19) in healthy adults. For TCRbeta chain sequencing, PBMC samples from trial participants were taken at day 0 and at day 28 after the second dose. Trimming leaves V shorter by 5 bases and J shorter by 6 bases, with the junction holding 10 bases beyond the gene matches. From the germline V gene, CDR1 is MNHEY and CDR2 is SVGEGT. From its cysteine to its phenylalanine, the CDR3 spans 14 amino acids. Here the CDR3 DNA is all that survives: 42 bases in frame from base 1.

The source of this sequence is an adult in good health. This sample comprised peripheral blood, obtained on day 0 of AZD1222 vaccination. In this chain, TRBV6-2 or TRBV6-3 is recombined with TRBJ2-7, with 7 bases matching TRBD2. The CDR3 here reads CASSPLQRGTEQYF. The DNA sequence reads TGTGCCAGCAGTCCACTTCAGCGGGGAACCGAGCAGTACTTC.